This T cell receptor beta chain was sequenced for a study of shared clonotypes between healthy human individuals. Sequencing used immunoSEQ multiplex PCR; TCRdb keeps in-frame clones, though not all of them. The sample includes roughly 2.1 million clones, 93% of them seen just once. The CDR3 is made up of 17 amino acids. Germline-derived CDR1 and CDR2 are MDHEN and SYDVKM. With 2 bases clipped from V and 3 bases from J, the junction kept 8 bases outside the gene matches. Naive-designated CD8 cells lacked CD45RO, were positively enriched for CCR7, and omitted terminally differentiated effector memory CD45RA+ cells.

The chain is built from TRBV28 and TRBJ2-1, with 9 bases matching TRBD2. The sequenced sample was naive CD8+ T cells from PBMCs. This clonotype was sampled from a man between 18 and 35 years old in good health. Some clones in this sample may be carry-over from other donors' samples. CDR3 nucleotide sequence: TGTGCCAGCAGTTTAATCGTGCGGGAGGGACTCTACAATGAGCAGTTCTTC. Translation gives CASSLIVREGLYNEQFF.